One sample yielded the 27 T cell receptor beta chains listed below, sequenced in a study of shared clonotypes between healthy human individuals. Assay used: immunoSEQ multiplex PCR; TCRdb lists only in-frame clones, some missing. The table has about half a million clones, 79% seen once. Input material: PBMCs. Receptors originate from a woman in her forties in good health. Some clones in this sample may be carry-over from other donors' samples.

The sample holds a few counts of this clone. V usage is TRBV4-2 and J usage is TRBJ2-7, with unresolved D. V gave up 0 bases and J gave up 0 bases, with 9 bases separating them. The CDR3 is made up of 15 amino acids. From germline, CDR1 is LGHNA and CDR2 YNFKEQ. This CDR3 is CASSQDWRTSYEQYF. The CDR3 DNA is TGTGCCAGCAGCCAAGATTGGCGGACCTCCTACGAGCAGTACTTC.

The chain joins TRBV19 to TRBJ2-5; D might be TRBD2 (6 bases). The V and J ends lost 2 bases and 6 bases respectively, with 16 bases between them. CDR3 length: 15 residues. The germline V gene encodes CDR1 LNHDA and CDR2 SQIVND (reference sequence). The CDR3 DNA reads TGTGCCAGTAGTATATCCGGGACTCCATACCAGACCCAGTACTTC. It translates to CASSISGTPYQTQYF.

The chain employs TRBV28 and TRBJ2-5, with D tentatively TRBD1 (6 bases). Trimming removed 5 bases from V and 5 bases from J, with 9 bases in between. Germline V gene data show CDR1 as MDHEN and CDR2 as SYDVKM. The CDR3 runs 12 residues. In nucleotides, the CDR3 is TGTGCCAGCAGTCAGGGGACGGAGACCCAGTACTTC. Amino acids: CASSQGTETQYF. The variable domain in full, completed from reference TRBV28 and TRBJ2-5, reads DVKVTQSSRYLVKRTGEKVFLECVQDMDHENMFWYRQDPGLGLRLIYFSYDVKMKEKGDIPEGYSVSREKKERFSLILESASTNQTSMYLCASSQGTETQYFGPGTRLLVL.

This chain joins TRBV4-1 and TRBJ2-5, with 9 nucleotides matching TRBD1. CDR1 MGHRA and CDR2 YSYEKL come from the germline V gene. The CDR3 length is 16 residues. Losses at the gene ends were 0 bases for V and 8 bases for J; bases not matched to a gene: 10. DNA for the CDR3: TGCGCCAGCAGCCAAGAAGGACAGGGACAGGGTCCAACCCAGTACTTC. Translating it yields CASSQEGQGQGPTQYF.

V is TRBV5-8 and J is TRBJ2-2; 9 nucleotides match TRBD2. Germline values: CDR1 SGHTS, CDR2 YDEGEE. Trimming removed 4 bases from V and 4 bases from J; junction bases left unmatched: 11. This CDR3 region has 17 residues. The chain's CDR3 is CASSPNLGTSFTGELFF. In nucleotides, the CDR3 is TGTGCCAGCAGCCCGAACCTCGGGACTAGCTTCACCGGGGAGCTGTTTTTT.

The V call is TRBV27, the J call TRBJ2-2, with 7 nucleotides matching TRBD2. Germline V gene sequence: CDR1 MNHEY, CDR2 SMNVEV (reference sequence). This CDR3 has 14 amino acids. V lost 6 bases and J lost 2; bases outside the gene matches: 3. CDR3 amino acids: CASRAGSNTGELFF. CDR3 sequence (DNA): TGTGCCAGCAGAGCGGGGTCAAACACCGGGGAGCTGTTTTTT.

This chain links TRBV27 with TRBJ1-1; 7 positions match TRBD1. The CDR3 length is 14 residues. The J segment lost 1 base and the V segment lost 4 bases, leaving 3 bases of the junction unmatched. CDR1 is MNHEY, CDR2 SMNVEV, per germline (reference sequence). The CDR3 here is CASSSRQGNTEAFF. Here the CDR3 DNA reads TGTGCCAGCAGTTCCCGACAGGGGAACACTGAAGCTTTCTTT.

The rearrangement joins TRBV7-8 to TRBJ1-5; the match to TRBD1 covers 9 bases. CDR3 length: 16 amino acids. J lost 3 bases, V lost 4 bases, and 7 bases had no gene match. Germline V lookup: CDR1 SGHVS, CDR2 FQNEAQ. This CDR3 reads CASSSRTGAYNQPQHF. The CDR3 bases are TGTGCCAGCAGCTCCCGGACAGGGGCGTACAATCAGCCCCAGCATTTT.

The chain carries TRBV7-9 and TRBJ1-2; tentative D call: TRBD1 (6 bases). Germline values: CDR1 SEHNR, CDR2 FQNEAQ (reference sequence). The CDR3 extends over 16 amino acids. The V end was cut by 2 bases, the J end by 7 bases, with 20 bases between. CDR3 DNA: TGTGCCAGCAGCTTATGGGGAGGGGACACGACCGGTGGCTACACCTTC. The encoded protein is CASSLWGGDTTGGYTF. The whole variable domain, remainder taken from reference TRBV7-9 and TRBJ1-2, is DTGVSQNPRHKITKRGQNVTFRCDPISEHNRLYWYRQTLGQGPEFLTYFQNEAQLEKSRLLSDRFSAERPKGSFSTLEIQRTEQGDSAMYLCASSLWGGDTTGGYTFGSGTRLTVV.

Concerning this clone itself: A much larger clone lies one base from this, so it may be a read error. The V call is TRBV28, the J call TRBJ2-5; TRBD2 aligns across 9 bases. The J call may be wrong; the DNA end is better matched by TRBJ2-7. The germline gives CDR1 MDHEN, CDR2 SYDVKM. The CDR3 extends over 13 amino acids. The CDR3 DNA follows: TGTGCCAGCAGTCCTAGCGGGGCCTACGAGCAGTACTTC. It specifies CASSPSGAYEQYF.

The J gene is TRBJ2-3, the V gene TRBV9, with 9 bases fitting TRBD2. Germline CDR1 SGDLS, CDR2 YYNGEE. This CDR3 has 15 residues. With V trimmed by 6 bases and J by 3 bases, 8 bases remained unmatched. This CDR3 reads CASNTAGGVTDTQYF. The CDR3 coding sequence is TGTGCCAGCAACACAGCGGGAGGTGTGACAGATACGCAGTATTTT.

The chain recombines TRBV5-1 with TRBJ2-5, with TRBD2 identical over 8 bases. Germline loops: CDR1 SGHRS, CDR2 YFSETQ. The CDR3 totals 16 residues. V shed 0 bases, J shed 5 bases, and the junction held 9 bases outside the gene matches. CDR3 protein: CASSLEGGLGRETQYF. The CDR3 DNA follows: TGCGCCAGCAGCTTGGAGGGGGGACTAGGCCGGGAGACCCAGTACTTC. Combining the CDR3 with reference TRBV5-1 and TRBJ2-5 gives the whole variable domain KAGVTQTPRYLIKTRGQQVTLSCSPISGHRSVSWYQQTPGQGLQFLFEYFSETQRNKGNFPGRFSGRQFSNSRSEMNVSTLELGDSALYLCASSLEGGLGRETQYFGPGTRLLVL.

The chain employs TRBV6-5 and TRBJ1-2, with D unclear. V was trimmed by 2 bases and J by 5 bases, leaving 12 bases between them. The CDR3 consists of 14 residues. Germline lookup yields CDR1 MNHEY and CDR2 SVGAGI. The CDR3 DNA reads TGTGCCAGCAGTTACGGAGGGTACGAGTATGGCTACACCTTC. As protein: CASSYGGYEYGYTF.

The V and J genes are TRBV28 and TRBJ1-2; 10 bases line up with TRBD1. Germline V gene data show CDR1 as MDHEN and CDR2 as SYDVKM. The junction had 12 bases not matched to a gene; V was cut back by 7 bases and J by 4 bases. The CDR3 extends over 16 amino acids. The CDR3 DNA follows: TGTGCCAGCACCCTTTACGAGACAGGGGGCATCTATGGCTACACCTTC. This sequence encodes CASTLYETGGIYGYTF.

This clone has a handful of counts. The chain recombines TRBV5-1 with TRBJ1-4; 8 positions agree with TRBD1. This CDR3 is 17 amino acids long. Germline lookup yields CDR1 SGHRS and CDR2 YFSETQ. V lost 4 bases, J lost 6 bases, and 14 bases stayed unmatched. The CDR3 region has the DNA TGCGCCAGCAGCCACCGGGACAGGAGGGTGGGTGATGAAAAACTGTTTTTT. It encodes CASSHRDRRVGDEKLFF.

V and J are TRBV11-2 and TRBJ2-5; 14 nucleotides match TRBD2. V lost 5 bases, J lost 13 bases, and 9 bases stayed unmatched. Germline-derived CDR1 and CDR2 are SGHAT and FQNNGV. CDR3 length equals 14 residues. Here the CDR3 DNA reads TGTGCCAGCAGCCCGGGACTAGCGGGAGTGGTTAGGTACTTC. Encoded protein: CASSPGLAGVVRYF.

The chain is built from TRBV6-1 and TRBJ1-1, with D unclear. The CDR3 runs 15 residues. CDR1 and CDR2 (germline): MNHNS, SASEGT. Deletions cut 2 bases from V and 0 bases from J, with 10 bases between. The CDR3 bases are TGTGCCAGCAGTGAATTGAGACGGGTGAACACTGAAGCTTTCTTT. It codes for CASSELRRVNTEAFF.

J is TRBJ1-1 and V is TRBV28; weak D call: TRBD1 (6 bases). CDR1 is MDHEN, CDR2 SYDVKM, per germline. This CDR3 is built from 12 residues. V lost 7 bases and J lost 4, with 10 bases in between. The CDR3 sequence: CASKDRPTEAFF. CDR3 coding DNA: TGTGCCAGCAAAGACAGGCCCACTGAAGCTTTCTTT. The full variable domain, rest sourced from reference TRBV28 and TRBJ1-1, is DVKVTQSSRYLVKRTGEKVFLECVQDMDHENMFWYRQDPGLGLRLIYFSYDVKMKEKGDIPEGYSVSREKKERFSLILESASTNQTSMYLCASKDRPTEAFFGQGTRLTVV.

V is TRBV18 and J is TRBJ1-4; D unresolved. This CDR3 contains 13 residues. CDR1 and CDR2 (germline): KGHSH, LQKENI. Trimming removed 8 bases at V and 5 bases at J, with 12 bases between. Here the CDR3 reads CASTGIDNEKLFF. CDR3 sequence (DNA): TGTGCCAGCACCGGGATCGACAATGAAAAACTGTTTTTT.

The chain combines TRBV29-1 with TRBJ2-1; 7 positions agree with TRBD2. The V gene end was trimmed by 3 bases and the J gene end by 4 bases; junction bases not matched to a gene: 6. CDR1 and CDR2 (germline): SQVTM, ANQGSEA. The CDR3 has 14 residues. CDR3 protein: CSVDRLAVYNEQFF. The DNA of the CDR3 is TGCAGCGTTGATCGTCTAGCGGTATACAATGAGCAGTTCTTC.

The chain couples TRBV5-4 to TRBJ2-6; tentative D call: TRBD2 (6 bases). Per the germline V gene, CDR1 is SGHNT and CDR2 is YYREEE (reference sequence). The CDR3 contains 16 residues. V dropped 5 bases and J dropped 0 bases, with 12 bases sitting between them. CDR3 DNA sequence: TGTGCCAGCAGGGGCAGCGGGCTCTCTGGGGCCAACGTCCTGACTTTC. Amino acids: CASRGSGLSGANVLTF.

The genes are TRBV4-1 and TRBJ2-4, with TRBD1 as a possible D gene (5 bases). The CDR3 consists of 17 residues. Germline V CDR1 and CDR2: MGHRA, YSYEKL. V was pared by 2 bases and J by 0 bases, with 14 bases between. The CDR3 region is CASSQWTFSLAKNIQYF. The CDR3 bases are TGCGCCAGCAGCCAATGGACATTTTCCCTAGCCAAAAACATTCAGTACTTC.

V and J are TRBV6-5 and TRBJ1-6; no reliable D call. There are 13 residues in the CDR3. Per the germline V gene, CDR1 is MNHEY and CDR2 is SVGAGI. Between the trimmed V and J ends, which lost 5 bases and 10 bases, there was a span of 12 bases. CDR3 residues: CASSRQSESPLHF. The CDR3 region has the DNA TGTGCCAGCAGTCGACAATCGGAATCACCCCTCCACTTT.

This chain links TRBV11-2 with TRBJ2-5; no reliable D call. CDR3 size: 14 residues. Germline CDR1 is SGHAT and CDR2 is FQNNGV. V lost 5 bases, J lost 5 bases, and 15 bases lay in between. CDR3 protein: CASSPREVRETQYF. CDR3 in DNA: TGTGCCAGCAGCCCCCGCGAGGTCAGGGAGACCCAGTACTTC.

The chain joins TRBV25-1 to TRBJ2-1; weak D call: TRBD1 (5 bases). Germline V lookup: CDR1 MGHDK, CDR2 SYGVNS. This CDR3 spans 14 amino acids. The V and J ends lost 8 bases and 8 bases respectively, with 19 bases between them. The CDR3 coding sequence is TGTGCCAGCCGTCAGGGTGGTTCTGTCGATGAGCAGTTCTTC. Its protein product is CASRQGGSVDEQFF.

CDR3 nucleotides: TGCAGCGCCGGGCTGGATATTAACAATGAGCAGTTCTTC. Amino acids: CSAGLDINNEQFF. The rearrangement links TRBV29-1 to TRBJ2-1; D gene unclear. The CDR3 runs to 13 residues. Germline V gene sequence: CDR1 SQVTM, CDR2 ANQGSEA. Trimming removed 7 bases at V and 5 bases at J, with 15 bases between.

The J gene is TRBJ1-2, the V gene TRBV5-1; weak D call: TRBD1 (6 bases). The CDR3 is made up of 14 amino acids. The V and J ends lost 0 bases and 3 bases respectively, with 9 bases between them. Germline V gene lookup returns CDR1 SGHRS and CDR2 YFSETQ. In DNA form, the CDR3 reads TGCGCCAGCAGCTTGGGCAGGGGAGACTATGGCTACACCTTC. This gives the protein CASSLGRGDYGYTF. The whole variable domain, filled in from reference TRBV5-1 and TRBJ1-2, reads KAGVTQTPRYLIKTRGQQVTLSCSPISGHRSVSWYQQTPGQGLQFLFEYFSETQRNKGNFPGRFSGRQFSNSRSEMNVSTLELGDSALYLCASSLGRGDYGYTFGSGTRLTVV.